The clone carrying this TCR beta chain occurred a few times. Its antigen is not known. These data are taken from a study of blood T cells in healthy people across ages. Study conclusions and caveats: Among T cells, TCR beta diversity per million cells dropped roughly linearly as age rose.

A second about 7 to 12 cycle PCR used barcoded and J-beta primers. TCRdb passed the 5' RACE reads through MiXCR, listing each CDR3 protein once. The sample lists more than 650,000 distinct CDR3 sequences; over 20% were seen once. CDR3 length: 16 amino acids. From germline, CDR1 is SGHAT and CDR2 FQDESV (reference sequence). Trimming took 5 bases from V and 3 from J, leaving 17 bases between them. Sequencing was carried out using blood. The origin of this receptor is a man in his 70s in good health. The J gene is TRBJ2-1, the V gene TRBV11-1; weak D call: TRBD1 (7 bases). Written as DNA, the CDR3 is TGTGCCAGCAGCGCGGGACTCCAGGGGGGCTACAATGAGCAGTTCTTC. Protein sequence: CASSAGLQGGYNEQFF.